The source of this TCR beta chain is a study of Graves' ophthalmopathy and Graves' hyperthyroidism. V shed 4 bases and J shed 3 bases, with 10 bases lying between them. Looked up from germline, CDR1 is SGHAT and CDR2 is FQDESV (reference sequence). This CDR3 is built from 13 residues. No donor had other autoimmune disease, uncontrolled infection, pregnancy or lactation. Diagnosis relied on clinical symptoms, serum thyroxine, TRAb, thyroid ultrasound and orbital computed tomography. General study results and limits: Ophthalmopathy and stable hyperthyroidism were discriminated by a 13-signature model, with roughly 86% sensitivity and 81.08% specificity. Forecasting of ophthalmopathy progression by the model achieved nearly 71% sensitivity and approximately 72% specificity.

This clonotype appeared many times. Its specificity is unknown. From RNA, the CDR3 regions of TCR beta chains were amplified and sequenced. HTBI-primed RT-PCR formed the first round, and a multiplex PCR formed the second. Each CDR3 protein gets one entry after TCRdb re-called the multiplex PCR reads with MiXCR. Here the sample spans 300,000 to 400,000 distinct CDR3 sequences, under 20% being singletons. The chain has TRBV11-1 and TRBJ2-7, with D possibly matching TRBD1 (6 bases). This clonotype was obtained from an adult man with Graves' ophthalmopathy. Sequencing was carried out using peripheral blood. CDR3 DNA: TGTGCCAGCAGCTCCGGACAGAACTACGAGCAGTACTTC. Translating gives CASSSGQNYEQYF.